A selection of T cell receptor beta chains follows, all from one sample in a study of blood T cells in healthy people across ages. TCRdb analysed the 5' RACE reads with MiXCR anew, one entry per CDR3 protein. This table holds 1,500,000 or so distinct CDR3 sequences, approximately 43% found once. Sequencing was done on a sample of blood. These receptor sequences come from a woman younger than 30 in good health. CDR3s include the opening cysteine and the closing phenylalanine or tryptophan.

TRBV4-2	TRBJ1-1	CASSQGTGARRRAEAFF
TRBV3-1	TRBJ2-3	CASSQSLGGTQYF
TRBV20-1	TRBJ2-1	CSARQIGTESRSYNEQFF
TRBV20-1	TRBJ1-2	CSARDPGARGYTF
TRBV7-2	TRBJ1-5	CASSSGFHSNQPQHF
TRBV7-2	TRBJ1-4	CASSLFQGGEKLFF
TRBV7-9	TRBJ1-2	CASSQDRSYPYGYTF
TRBV7-2	TRBJ2-1	CASSLVNRVKGNEQFF
TRBV11-2	TRBJ2-3	CASSLDYTRGTQYF
TRBV29-1	TRBJ2-5	CSVESQGVGTQYF
TRBV3-1	TRBJ2-3	CASSQGTSTDTQYF
TRBV7-6	TRBJ2-1	CTSSLVAGGTEQFF
TRBV5-1	TRBJ2-5	CASVPGQPFETQYF
TRBV20-1	TRBJ2-5	CSAAPGTPYQETQYF
TRBV4-3	TRBJ2-5	CASSQDGGGSQETQYF
TRBV7-3	TRBJ1-1	CASSLDTGTEAFF
TRBV7-9	TRBJ2-7	CASSSSLVAYEQYF
TRBV20-1	TRBJ2-7	CSVLGERDFVPYEQYF
TRBV4-2	TRBJ2-1	CASSQVGSETQFF
TRBV29-1	TRBJ2-1	CSVALAGFYNEQFF
TRBV3-1	TRBJ2-1	CASSPIGDEQFF
TRBV4-3	TRBJ1-2	CASSQEGRGLDGYTF
TRBV6-2/TRBV6-3	TRBJ2-1	CASSSGTSGTSYNEQFF
TRBV10-3	TRBJ2-2	CATKEKANTGELFF
TRBV18	TRBJ1-4	CASSPPWQATYNEKLFF
TRBV10-3	TRBJ2-1	CAIRQVQGLGNEQFF
TRBV5-1	TRBJ2-7	CASSKGTGEVYEQYF
TRBV5-1	TRBJ2-5	CDSSLDETQYF
TRBV20-1	TRBJ1-1	CSAGRGQGTNTEAFF
TRBV5-4	TRBJ2-3	CASSSKLQGDTQYF
TRBV12-3/TRBV12-4	TRBJ1-2	CASSLGSANYGYTF
TRBV25-1	TRBJ2-5	CASSARDYTARETQYF
TRBV12-3/TRBV12-4	TRBJ2-5	CASSLALRGQAQETQYF
TRBV29-1	TRBJ2-3	CSVEGTSHQDTQYF
TRBV4-3	TRBJ2-1	CASSQDPGLVWDYNEQFF
TRBV20-1	TRBJ2-7	CSARDRRTLNFYEQYF
TRBV3-1	TRBJ1-1	CASSQVGAMNTEAFF
TRBV12-3/TRBV12-4	TRBJ2-2	CASSWSGGRAGELFF
TRBV6-5	TRBJ2-5	CASSYSGSPMGNEQYF
TRBV7-9	TRBJ1-2	CASSEDRGRTVNYGYTF
TRBV5-1	TRBJ1-1	CASSLGSSGRYTEAFF
TRBV4-3	TRBJ2-5	CASSRKLPLAYNEQYF
TRBV20-1	TRBJ2-3	CSASQPSGSTDTQYF
TRBV5-5	TRBJ2-5	CASSLESIQETQYF
TRBV24-1	TRBJ2-1	CATSDFPRGRGEQFF
TRBV3-1	TRBJ2-3	CASSPRPDGGTDTQYF
TRBV29-1	TRBJ2-7	CSVGIGSPYEQYF
TRBV20-1	TRBJ1-1	CSAQRQGKGTEAFF
TRBV7-2	TRBJ1-2	CASSLGDSYGYTF